Below, one T cell receptor beta chain is given with its context. This entry is derived from a study of T cell changes during pregnancy in multiple sclerosis. There are 17 residues in the CDR3. Trimming took 2 bases from V and 3 from J; bases not matched to a gene: 9. In germline, CDR1 is MDHEN, CDR2 SYDVKM. TCRdb's table, derived via immunoSEQ multiplex PCR, lists solely in-frame clones and lacks some. The table shows roughly 50,000 clones, with 85% to 95% occurring only once. This chain joins TRBV28 and TRBJ2-2; 7 bases line up with TRBD2. The source material was CD4+ T cells from peripheral blood mononuclear cells, sampled in the third trimester of pregnancy. The sequence came from a female donor with multiple sclerosis, enrolled in a pregnancy study. The CDR3, as DNA: TGTGCCAGCAGTTTAGGTGGCCTGGGACTACACACCGGGGAGCTGTTTTTT. It encodes CASSLGGLGLHTGELFF.